These 27 T cell receptor beta chains were sequenced from one sample in a study of response to subunit inactivated influenza vaccine (dated by TCRdb to about 2018). Libraries were constructed by RT-PCR. This sample was sequenced with an Illumina HiSeq 2500. TCRdb reworked the public reads: Q25 trimming with fastp, MiXCR clone assembly, productive beta chains retained. When rows share a CDR3 protein, they turn into one entry using the most common DNA and genes. The table for this sample lists roughly 190,000 distinct CDR3 sequences; about an eighth of them were counted only once. The top ten hold 26% of the sample. The sample here was CD8+ T cells sorted from PBMCs, taken 5 to 6 days after vaccination. The receptor set was obtained from a man between 45 and 60 years old who received an inactivated influenza vaccine. Donor details come from another sample of the same person, matched by shared clones.

This clonotype was counted at least ten times. The rearrangement uses TRBV7-9 and TRBJ2-5, with a tentative D call TRBD1 (5 bases). The germline CDR1 and CDR2 sequences are SEHNR and FQNEAQ (reference sequence). The V gene lost 7 bases and the J gene lost 4 bases, with 13 bases spanning the gap. This CDR3 is 13 amino acids long. CDR3 sequence: CASMVAGSETQYF. DNA for the CDR3: TGTGCCAGCATGGTTGCAGGGTCAGAGACCCAGTACTTC.

This chain joins TRBV4-3 and TRBJ2-7; D is unclear. V lost 0 bases and J 0 bases, leaving 18 bases between the germline ends. Germline CDR1 reads LGHNA; CDR2 reads YSLEER. The CDR3 runs to 18 residues. Written as DNA, the CDR3 is TGCGCCAGCAGCCAAGATTGGATCCTGCCAGCGAACTCCTACGAGCAGTACTTC. Its protein is CASSQDWILPANSYEQYF.

The J gene is TRBJ2-1, the V gene TRBV7-9; D call uncertain. The CDR3 runs to 15 residues. With 3 bases removed from V and 3 bases from J, the gap between germline ends came to 12 bases. In germline, CDR1 is SEHNR, CDR2 FQNEAQ (reference sequence). The CDR3 bases are TGTGCCAGCAGCTTCAGGCAAGCCTACTACAATGAGCAGTTCTTC. This codes for CASSFRQAYYNEQFF.

The chain couples TRBV27 to TRBJ2-3; 7 nucleotides match TRBD2. CDR1 is MNHEY and CDR2 is SMNVEV in the germline V gene (reference sequence). The CDR3 is 14 residues long. J lost 5 bases, V lost 2 bases, and 4 bases had no gene match. The CDR3: CASSLRGDVDTQYF. The DNA of the CDR3 is TGTGCCAGCAGTTTACGGGGGGATGTAGATACGCAGTATTTT.

The sample holds many counts of this clonotype. The J gene is TRBJ2-7, the V gene TRBV11-2, with D perhaps matching TRBD1 or TRBD2 (5 bases each). The CDR3 is 11 residues long. The V and J ends lost 3 bases and 7 bases respectively, with 7 bases between them. Per germline, CDR1 SGHAT and CDR2 FQNNGV. For the CDR3, the DNA is TGTGCCAGCAGCTTGGGGGATGAGCAGTACTTC. This sequence encodes CASSLGDEQYF. The variable domain in full, with the rest retrieved from reference TRBV11-2 and TRBJ2-7, is EAGVAQSPRYKIIEKRQSVAFWCNPISGHATLYWYQQILGQGPKLLIQFQNNGVVDDSQLPKDRFSAERLKGVDSTLKIQPAKLEDSAVYLCASSLGDEQYFGPGTRLTVT.

This clonotype has just one count. The chain couples TRBV7-7 to TRBJ2-1, with D tentatively TRBD2 (6 bases). This CDR3 spans 14 amino acids. Trimming pared 2 bases from V and 15 bases from J, leaving 20 bases between. Germline V CDR1 and CDR2: SSHAT, FNYEAQ (reference sequence). The CDR3 here is CASSLRYSRDTRFF. CDR3 nucleotide sequence: TGTGCCAGCAGCTTACGGTACTCGCGGGATACCCGGTTCTTC. Filled out from reference TRBV7-7 and TRBJ2-1, the complete variable domain reads GAGVSQSPRYKVTKRGQDVTLRCDPISSHATLYWYQQALGQGPEFLTYFNYEAQPDKSGLPSDRFSAERPEGSISTLTIQRTEQRDSAMYRCASSLRYSRDTRFFGPGTRLTVL.

This chain uses TRBV20-1 with TRBJ2-1, with D possibly TRBD1 on 6 matching bases. V was clipped by 1 base and J by 2 bases, with 6 bases between them. Per germline, CDR1 DFQATT and CDR2 SNEGSKA (reference sequence). The CDR3 sequence is 13 residues long. The CDR3 DNA is TGCAGTGCTAGAGGGGACACCTACAATGAGCAGTTCTTC. Translating it yields CSARGDTYNEQFF.

This clonotype appeared a few times. The chain uses TRBV11-2 and TRBJ2-3; D not resolved. The CDR3 has 16 amino acids. V was pared by 2 bases and J by 2 bases, with 14 bases between. The germline V gene encodes CDR1 SGHAT and CDR2 FQNNGV. CDR3 in amino acids: CASSLSYSANTDTQYF. DNA for the CDR3: TGTGCCAGCAGCTTATCGTATTCGGCCAACACAGATACGCAGTATTTT.

This clonotype was counted only a few times. The chain has TRBV6-2 or TRBV6-3 and TRBJ2-3, with TRBD2 matching over 12 bases. Trimming cost V 7 bases and J 7 bases; bases outside gene matches: 9. Looked up from germline, CDR1 is MNHEY and CDR2 is SVGEGT. This CDR3 has 15 amino acids. DNA of the CDR3: TGTGCCAGCAAAACTCCGGGACTAGCGGGTCATACGCAGTATTTT. It is translated as CASKTPGLAGHTQYF.

This clonotype was seen a handful of times. The chain recombines TRBV12-3 or TRBV12-4 with TRBJ2-6; D may match TRBD1 or TRBD2 (5 bases each). The CDR3 spans 15 residues. The V and J ends lost 2 bases and 3 bases respectively, with 8 bases between them. CDR3 residues: CASSLPGLGANVLTF. As DNA, the CDR3 is TGTGCCAGCAGTTTACCGGGGCTTGGGGCCAACGTCCTGACTTTC.

This clonotype was seen many times. V and J are TRBV12-3 or TRBV12-4 and TRBJ2-1; no clear D. Trimming removed 3 bases at V and 4 bases at J, with 10 bases between. The CDR3 contains 14 residues. CDR3 protein: CASSLAAGYNEQFF. CDR3 coding DNA: TGTGCCAGCAGTTTGGCGGCAGGATACAATGAGCAGTTCTTC.

This rearrangement joins TRBV7-9 to TRBJ2-5, with TRBD2 matching 11 bases. Germline V gives CDR1 SEHNR, CDR2 FQNEAQ (reference sequence). The length of the CDR3 is 14 residues. J gave up 9 bases and V 6 bases, and 9 bases lay outside the gene matches. The CDR3 loop is CASRTSGVWEPQYF. CDR3 DNA: TGTGCCAGCAGGACTAGCGGGGTTTGGGAGCCCCAGTACTTC.

The rearrangement links TRBV3-1 to TRBJ2-1; weak D call: TRBD2 (6 bases). The CDR3 length is 16 residues. The germline gives CDR1 LGHDT, CDR2 YNNKEL (reference sequence). V dropped 4 bases and J dropped 4 bases, with 17 bases sitting between them. The CDR3 here is CASSRLSGPTYNEQFF. The CDR3 nucleotides are TGTGCCAGCAGCCGCCTAAGCGGGCCTACTTACAATGAGCAGTTCTTC.

This clonotype has more than one count but fewer than ten. The chain uses TRBV10-2 and TRBJ2-7; TRBD1 is a possible D gene (7 bases). Trimming removed 4 bases at V and 4 bases at J, with 11 bases between. There are 13 residues in the CDR3. Looked up from germline, CDR1 is WSHSY and CDR2 is SAAADI. As DNA, the CDR3 is TGCGCCAGCAGTGCAGGGGGGACTTACGAGCAGTACTTC. Residues: CASSAGGTYEQYF.

This clonotype has just a few counts. J is TRBJ2-3 and V is TRBV7-2, with D unresolved. Trimming left V 2 bases short and J 0 bases short, with 9 bases between. This CDR3 is 15 amino acids long. Germline V CDR1 and CDR2: SGHTA, FQGNSA. CDR3 DNA sequence: TGTGCCAGCAGCTTACAGAGAACTAGCACAGATACGCAGTATTTT. Translated, it gives CASSLQRTSTDTQYF.

This clonotype was counted between two and nine times. The chain combines TRBV7-9 with TRBJ1-5; the D gene is possibly TRBD1 (5 bases). This CDR3 has 13 amino acids. V shed 8 bases and J shed 6 bases, with 14 bases lying between them. Germline V gene data show CDR1 as SEHNR and CDR2 as FQNEAQ (reference sequence). The CDR3: CASAEGRGQPQHF. DNA for the CDR3: TGTGCCAGCGCCGAGGGAAGGGGTCAGCCCCAGCATTTT.

The V call is TRBV4-2, the J call TRBJ2-7; possible D gene TRBD1, 6 bases. Germline assignment: CDR1 LGHNA and CDR2 YNFKEQ. The ends were cut back, 0 bases at V and 2 bases at J, with 14 bases in the middle. This CDR3 comprises 16 residues. The CDR3 is CASSQEGTRRTYEQYF. For the CDR3, the DNA is TGTGCCAGCAGCCAAGAAGGGACACGGAGAACCTACGAGCAGTACTTC.

The chain is built from TRBV29-1 and TRBJ2-1; a weak D match, TRBD1 (6 bases). The CDR3 covers 14 residues. CDR1 is SQVTM and CDR2 is ANQGSEA in the germline V gene. V shed 7 bases and J shed 2 bases, with 15 bases lying between them. The DNA of the CDR3 is TGCAGCGCCCAGGGGCCAGGCACCTACAATGAGCAGTTCTTC. This gives the protein CSAQGPGTYNEQFF.

The rearrangement uses TRBV29-1 and TRBJ2-7; D is unclear. Trimming took off 3 bases at V and 1 base at J, with 7 bases between the two ends. The CDR3 consists of 12 residues. CDR1 is SQVTM, CDR2 ANQGSEA, per germline. For the CDR3, the DNA is TGCAGCGTTGAGACTGCGTCCTACGAGCAGTACTTC. This translates into CSVETASYEQYF.

V usage is TRBV29-1 and J usage is TRBJ2-1; D remains unclear. Germline CDR1 is SQVTM and CDR2 is ANQGSEA. The V end was cut by 5 bases, the J end by 5 bases, with 16 bases between. The CDR3 is made up of 14 amino acids. The CDR3 DNA reads TGCAGCGTTACTTCAGGTTTAGGAAACAATGAGCAGTTCTTC. The encoded protein is CSVTSGLGNNEQFF.

The chain combines TRBV4-2 with TRBJ2-1; 10 bases line up with TRBD2. Trimming removed 1 base from V and 4 bases from J; junction bases left unmatched: 13. CDR3 length: 19 residues. Germline loops: CDR1 LGHNA, CDR2 YNFKEQ. This CDR3 is CASSQVGLAGVQLYNEQFF. In DNA, the CDR3 is TGTGCCAGCAGCCAAGTCGGGCTAGCGGGGGTCCAACTTTACAATGAGCAGTTCTTC.

The chain is built from TRBV20-1 and TRBJ2-5; D call uncertain. The CDR3 extends over 13 amino acids. Trimming removed 3 bases at V and 5 bases at J, with 13 bases between. Germline CDR1 DFQATT, CDR2 SNEGSKA (reference sequence). CDR3 region: CSARAPLWETQYF. The CDR3 DNA reads TGCAGTGCTAGGGCCCCTTTGTGGGAGACCCAGTACTTC.

The table lists this clonotype with a few counts. This chain connects TRBV12-3 or TRBV12-4 to TRBJ2-7; D remains unclear. The V and J ends lost 1 base and 7 bases respectively, with 8 bases between them. The CDR3 length is 12 residues. The CDR3 DNA follows: TGTGCCAGCAGTTTAGGGGTGGGTGAGCAGTACTTC. This sequence encodes CASSLGVGEQYF.

This clonotype was recorded many times. CDR3: CASSLISGPSYNEQFF. As DNA, the CDR3 is TGTGCCAGCAGTTTAATCAGCGGTCCCTCCTACAATGAGCAGTTCTTC. The J gene is TRBJ2-1, the V gene TRBV27; a possible D gene is TRBD2 (5 bases). CDR3 length: 16 amino acids. The V end lost 2 bases, the J end lost 0 bases, and 11 bases lay between the germline ends. The germline gives CDR1 MNHEY, CDR2 SMNVEV (reference sequence).

The CDR3 here is CASSPLRVAKNIQYF. CDR3 sequence (DNA): TGTGCCAGCAGCCCACTTCGGGTAGCCAAAAACATTCAGTACTTC. V and J are TRBV7-9 and TRBJ2-4; no clear D. The CDR3 is made up of 15 amino acids. V gave up 5 bases and J gave up 0 bases, with 11 bases separating them. Per germline, CDR1 SEHNR and CDR2 FQNEAQ (reference sequence).

Only a few counts were recorded for this clonotype. The rearrangement joins TRBV6-2 or TRBV6-3 to TRBJ2-7; D uncertain. Germline V gene sequence: CDR1 MNHEY, CDR2 SVGEGT. V dropped 0 bases and J dropped 2 bases, with 5 bases sitting between them. The CDR3 runs 13 residues. The CDR3 sequence: CASSYSITYEQYF. CDR3 DNA sequence: TGTGCCAGCAGTTACTCGATAACCTACGAGCAGTACTTC.

Points on this clonotype: A junction end diverges from the germline sequence, so it may reflect a read error. The chain recombines TRBV2 with TRBJ2-1; TRBD2 is a possible D gene (6 bases). Germline-derived CDR1 and CDR2 are SNHLY and FYNNEI. There are 16 residues in the CDR3. The CDR3: CASTDRSSAFDNEQIF. CDR3 DNA: TGTGCCAGCACCGATAGGTCTAGCGCCTTTGATAATGAGCAGATCTTC.